The entry that follows covers one TCR beta chain sequence. This clonotype was seen only a few times. There is no known antigen for this receptor. Base-call qualities are not available, and no considerably larger clone is one nucleotide away. The library was made by 5' RACE. Sequencing was carried out with an Illumina HiSeq 2000. A universal primer binding site was introduced by template switching, and a unique molecular identifier was present in the final cDNA, enabling accurate counting of TCR cDNA molecules. Specific primers in the conserved constant-segment region were used to synthesize first-strand cDNA for the TCR alpha and beta chains. To control for contamination, every cDNA library carried two barcodes: a SMART-Mk sample barcode plus Illumina barcodes. Two successive PCR steps introduced TruSeq adapter sequences along with Illumina sample barcodes. The Illumina HiSeq platform was used with custom primers to sequence TCR alpha and beta cDNA libraries. Regarding the original processing steps: Unique molecular identifiers were extracted from raw reads with MiGEC, and CDR3 positions were determined with MiXCR. For each individual, recombination models were inferred using an EM algorithm with the repgenHMM and IGoR tools. The analysis of shared clonotypes was done with the tcR package in R, with sharing normalized by the product of cloneset sizes. To study raw recombination without the effects of thymic and clonal selection, out-of-frame nonproductive sequences were analyzed. Using fastp trimming at Q25 and MiXCR clonotype assembly, TCRdb reanalyzed the public sequencing data and kept in-frame beta chains. Rows with one shared CDR3 protein collapse into an entry with the most common genes and DNA. The V and J calls come from TCRdb's annotation, not from the publication. Across this sample there are approximately 600,000 distinct CDR3 sequences, with roughly 7.2% seen only once. The ten largest clones take up about 1.6% of the sample.

This sample is drawn from a study of identical twins (dated by TCRdb to 2016 to 2018). For the wider study: The study deep-sequenced TCR alpha and beta repertoires from monozygotic twins, unrelated adults of various ages and cord blood to test whether fetal clonotypes persist. To rule out contamination, the twin experiments were replicated at different times with different library preparation protocols. Broader findings and caveats from the paper: A weaker excess of twin sharing was found in beta out-of-frame sequences because the signal-to-noise ratio was lowered by fewer shared sequences. In monozygotic twins, out-of-frame TCR alpha sharing was systematically underestimated by recombination models, although the models agreed with sharing between unrelated individuals. Conclusions relied on cross-sectional statistical analysis, since the same donors could not be followed over many years. Out-of-frame TCR alpha sequences shared between twins showed an excess of low generation-probability sequences compared with coincidental sharing between unrelated individuals. Invariant T cells such as MAIT and iNKT could partly confound zero-insertion analyses, though diverse VJ usage argued against this for most clonotypes. Fewer insertions were carried by abundant cord blood beta clonotypes; a weaker similar trend was observed in young adult naive repertoires, while no such trend was observed in memory repertoires.

Every donor was a healthy Caucasian. The twin cohort consisted of three pairs of female monozygotic twins, all aged about 18 to 29 years. Peripheral blood mononuclear cells were used as the source from which RNA for TCR libraries was isolated. Counted from cysteine to phenylalanine, this CDR3 has 18 amino acids. The read is trimmed to its CDR3 DNA, 54 bases read in frame from base 1. Via the germline V gene, CDR1 is MNHEY and CDR2 SVGAGI. V lost 0 bases and J lost 0 bases, and the count of bases not matched to a germline gene is 5. Separately, the same data were catalogued under a study of yellow fever vaccine responses in identical twins. The other study reports the following: The authors reported that the T cell response to vaccination in identical twins appeared partly convergent and partly personalized. In identical twins, the study followed T cell clones that responded to the vaccine with precision.

Here the chain combines TRBV6-5 and TRBJ1-3; 10 junctional bases match TRBD1. The specimen was PBMCs. This receptor was obtained from a young woman in good health. The CDR3 has the sequence CASSYSIGTGASGNTIYF. The nucleotide sequence reads as follows: TGTGCCAGCAGTTACTCGATAGGGACAGGGGCCTCTGGAAACACCATATATTTT.